Below are 22 T cell receptor beta chains sequenced from a single sample in a study of monozygotic twins with inflammatory bowel disease (dated by TCRdb to between 2018 and 2021). Receptors were amplified or captured by 5' RACE. Sequencing relied on an Illumina HiSeq 2500. Following TCRdb reprocessing, every CDR3 protein sequence forms one entry, and DNA is not provided. This sample's table contains 300,000 to 400,000 distinct CDR3 sequences. The ten largest clones capture 2% to 3% of the sample. Sequenced material: blood. The receptors shown here come from a human donor with ulcerative colitis or Crohn's disease, or a healthy co-twin of an affected twin (not recorded which).

The V and J genes are TRBV20-1 and TRBJ1-4. Looked up from germline, CDR1 is DFQATT and CDR2 is SNEGSKA (reference sequence). This CDR3 contains 14 residues. The CDR3 protein is CSARVDGWNEKLFF.

The chain carries TRBV19 and TRBJ2-7; TCRdb's D gene call, TRBD1, goes unchecked for lack of DNA. The CDR3 extends over 12 amino acids. Germline values: CDR1 LNHDA, CDR2 SQIVND (reference sequence). The chain's CDR3 is CASSRTGREQYF.

This sequence joins TRBV3-1 and TRBJ2-7; TCRdb selects TRBD1, and the lack of DNA leaves this call unchecked. The germline gives CDR1 LGHDT, CDR2 YNNKEL (reference sequence). This CDR3 comprises 14 residues. This CDR3 is CASSQGDSSYEQYF.

V usage is TRBV7-6 and J usage is TRBJ1-5. Per the germline V gene, CDR1 is SGHVS and CDR2 is FNYEAQ. The CDR3 is 13 residues long. The CDR3 sequence: CASSLKIDQPQHF.

The chain joins TRBV2 to TRBJ2-1; TCRdb's D call of TRBD2 is untestable without DNA. Per germline, CDR1 SNHLY and CDR2 FYNNEI. The CDR3 extends over 14 amino acids. CDR3 sequence reads: CASSARSLQNEQFF.

The chain links TRBV24-1 to TRBJ2-5; TCRdb picks TRBD2, but there is no DNA to check that call. This CDR3 has 17 residues. Germline CDR1 KGHDR, CDR2 SFDVKD. CDR3 sequence reads: CATSERTSGGPKETQYF.

CDR3 loop: CSARGRREAFF. The J gene is TRBJ1-1, the V gene TRBV20-1. The CDR3 totals 11 residues. From germline, CDR1 is DFQATT and CDR2 SNEGSKA (reference sequence).

The chain carries TRBV7-9 and TRBJ2-1; TCRdb's D gene call, TRBD1, goes unchecked for lack of DNA. The CDR3 length is 14 residues. The germline V gene encodes CDR1 SEHNR and CDR2 FQNEAQ (reference sequence). The chain's CDR3 is CALQGGIAYNEQFF.

The chain combines TRBV5-1 with TRBJ2-7; the D call from TCRdb, TRBD1, cannot be confirmed without DNA. There are 16 residues in the CDR3. In germline, CDR1 is SGHRS, CDR2 YFSETQ. CDR3 amino acids: CASSYGGATSSYEQYF.

The rearrangement links TRBV29-1 to TRBJ2-6; TCRdb's D call, TRBD1, is unchecked because there is no DNA. Germline values: CDR1 SQVTM, CDR2 ANQGSEA. The CDR3 contains 13 residues. CDR3 loop: CSVGEPGANVLTF. The full variable domain, its missing parts supplied by reference TRBV29-1 and TRBJ2-6, is SAVISQKPSRDICQRGTSLTIQCQVDSQVTMMFWYRQQPGQSLTLIATANQGSEATYESGFVIDKFPISRPNLTFSTLTVSNMSPEDSSIYLCSVGEPGANVLTFGAGSRLTVL.

The chain combines TRBV5-1 with TRBJ1-2; TCRdb indicates TRBD1, and absent DNA this call remains unverified. The CDR3 runs 14 residues. The germline CDR1 and CDR2 sequences are SGHRS and YFSETQ. The CDR3 is CASSSTGGDYGYTF.

The V gene is TRBV20-1, the J gene TRBJ2-7. The length of the CDR3 is 15 residues. Germline values: CDR1 DFQATT, CDR2 SNEGSKA (reference sequence). CDR3 amino acids: CSARDSQGGPYEQYF.

J is TRBJ1-2 and V is TRBV20-1; the D gene TCRdb calls, TRBD1, cannot be checked with no DNA. This CDR3 has 14 amino acids. Germline loops: CDR1 DFQATT, CDR2 SNEGSKA (reference sequence). The CDR3 region is CRTDREAGNYGYTF.

The chain has TRBV5-4 and TRBJ2-1; TCRdb lists TRBD1, though no DNA is available to test this call. The germline gives CDR1 SGHNT, CDR2 YYREEE (reference sequence). This CDR3 comprises 12 residues. CDR3: CATTPGSGEQFF.

The V call is TRBV2, the J call TRBJ1-5; TCRdb's D call of TRBD1 is untestable without DNA. The CDR3 loop spans 18 amino acids. CDR1 is SNHLY, CDR2 FYNNEI, per germline. The CDR3 spells CASNLRTGQEDSNQPQHF.

This rearrangement joins TRBV6-5 to TRBJ1-1. The CDR3 totals 13 residues. Germline CDR1 MNHEY, CDR2 SVGAGI. CDR3 residues: CASRPRRNTEAFF.

CDR3 residues: CASRPWKGNTEAFF. The chain employs TRBV6-2 or TRBV6-3 and TRBJ1-1; TCRdb selects TRBD1, and the lack of DNA leaves this call unchecked. The CDR3 is made up of 14 amino acids. The germline CDR1 and CDR2 sequences are MNHEY and SVGEGT.

The chain joins TRBV2 to TRBJ2-2; the TCRdb D gene call, TRBD2, has no DNA to confirm it. This CDR3 comprises 16 residues. Germline CDR1 is SNHLY and CDR2 is FYNNEI. CDR3 loop: CASRYGTSGFTGELFF.

This chain connects TRBV20-1 to TRBJ2-1; the TCRdb D gene call, TRBD2, has no DNA to confirm it. The CDR3 length is 14 residues. From germline, CDR1 is DFQATT and CDR2 SNEGSKA (reference sequence). The chain's CDR3 is CSAYIAGGPYEQFF.

The chain is built from TRBV12-3 or TRBV12-4 and TRBJ1-2. CDR3 length equals 18 residues. The CDR3 protein is CASSLRRWASQRNYGYTF.

The V call is TRBV28, the J call TRBJ2-7; TCRdb calls TRBD1, which cannot be checked without DNA. The CDR3 has 15 residues. Per germline, CDR1 MDHEN and CDR2 SYDVKM. CDR3: CASHPEGALRYEQYF.

The chain recombines TRBV11-2 with TRBJ2-7; TCRdb's D call, TRBD1, is unchecked because there is no DNA. The CDR3 has 12 amino acids. Germline CDR1 and CDR2: SGHAT and FQNNGV. The CDR3 sequence: CASGRHSYEQYF.